The T cell receptor (beta chain) under discussion was sequenced for a study of OX40 agonist ivuxolimab in advanced cancers. Study overall: In this cohort, patients received ivuxolimab, an agonistic anti-OX40 (CD134) antibody. The study enrolled dose-escalation patients with hepatocellular carcinoma, melanoma, renal cell or head and neck cancer. Three patients showed partial responses: one hepatocellular carcinoma and two cutaneous melanoma cases.

The germline V gene encodes CDR1 SGHRS and CDR2 YFSETQ. This CDR3 contains 14 residues. V trimming: 5 bases; J trimming: 0 bases; junction bases outside the gene matches: 5. Blood specimens came from baseline, cycle 4 day 1, and cycle 7 day 1. Measured with immunoSEQ multiplex PCR; TCRdb has only the in-frame clones, and not every one. The sample consists of some 70,000 clones, 70% to 90% of them appearing once. The sample here was CD4+ or CD8+ T cells sorted from blood, taken in a trial of the OX40 agonist ivuxolimab. The rearrangement links TRBV5-1 to TRBJ2-7, with TRBD1 matching 7 bases. This TCR came from an adult with an advanced solid tumor such as melanoma, head and neck, liver or kidney cancer. The CDR3 region has the DNA TGCGCCAGCAGTAAGGACAGGAGCTCCTACGAGCAGTACTTC. Translating it yields CASSKDRSSYEQYF.